The sequence of this T cell receptor beta chain was determined in a study of cytomegalovirus exposure and HLA in healthy donors. Findings of the study overall: Indistinguishable V segments such as TRBV6-2 and TRBV6-3 were excluded. Later work found that TCR association rates differed between HLA loci; DRB1 had the most and HLA-C the fewest.

CDR1 is MGHDK, CDR2 SYGVNS, per germline. V gave up 7 bases and J gave up 4 bases, with 13 bases separating them. This CDR3 spans 14 amino acids. To note about this clone: Its target is unknown.

PCR employed 60 Vbeta and 13 Jbeta primers. Per the study methods: In a later analysis, of approximately 81 million unique beta chains, about 12 million appeared in at least two donors. Measured with immunoSEQ multiplex PCR; TCRdb has only the in-frame clones, and not every one. Clone size and V and J calls were adopted from that table, with D and trimming inferred from the DNA. This table holds some 110,000 clones, 76% found once. V gene TRBV25-1 combines with J gene TRBJ2-2; maybe TRBD2 (5 bases). Sequenced sample: PBMCs. The origin of this receptor is a man aged 45-60 years in good health and CMV-seronegative. The CDR3 DNA reads TGTGCCAGCACCGGGGAGTACTCCACCGGGGAGCTGTTTTTT. It encodes CASTGEYSTGELFF. The variable domain in full, completed from reference TRBV25-1 and TRBJ2-2, reads EADIYQTPRYLVIGTGKKITLECSQTMGHDKMYWYQQDPGMELHLIHYSYGVNSTEKGDLSSESTVSRIRTEHFPLTLESARPSHTSQYLCASTGEYSTGELFFGEGSRLTVL.